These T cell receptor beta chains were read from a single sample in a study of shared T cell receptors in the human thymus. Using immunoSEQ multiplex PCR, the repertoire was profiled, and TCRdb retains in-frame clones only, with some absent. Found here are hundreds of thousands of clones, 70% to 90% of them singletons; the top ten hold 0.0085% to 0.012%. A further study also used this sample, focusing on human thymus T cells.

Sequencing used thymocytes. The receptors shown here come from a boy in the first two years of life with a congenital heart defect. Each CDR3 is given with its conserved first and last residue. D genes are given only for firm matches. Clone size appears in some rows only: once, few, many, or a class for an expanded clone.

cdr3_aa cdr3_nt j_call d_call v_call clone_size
CASSIRQGAFTEAFF TGTGCCAGTAGTATCCGACAGGGGGCGTTTACTGAAGCTTTCTTT TRBJ1-1 TRBD1 TRBV19 .
CASSVGSERDSRYF TGTGCCAGCAGCGTAGGCAGCGAACGCGACTCCCGATACTTC TRBJ2-5 . TRBV9 once
CASSFPRAEAFF TGTGCCAGCAGCTTCCCCCGCGCTGAAGCTTTCTTT TRBJ1-1 . TRBV7-9 .
CAWRLSAGFYNEQFF TGTGCCTGGAGACTGTCAGCGGGGTTCTACAATGAGCAGTTCTTC TRBJ2-1 TRBD2 TRBV30 .
CASQTGIRIPNTGELFF TGCGCCAGTCAGACTGGAATCCGAATCCCGAACACCGGGGAGCTGTTTTTT TRBJ2-2 . TRBV10-2 .
CATSRATGQTKELFF TGTGCCACCAGCAGAGCAACGGGACAGACTAAGGAGCTGTTTTTT TRBJ2-2 TRBD1 TRBV15 few
CATSRGRDRGTPNTGELFF TGTGCCACCAGCAGGGGCCGGGACAGGGGGACTCCGAACACCGGGGAGCTGTTTTTT TRBJ2-2 TRBD1 TRBV15 .
CASSSLQAYEQYF TGTGCCAGCAGCTCATTACAGGCCTACGAGCAGTACTTC TRBJ2-7 . TRBV27 .
CASSYYGHPAKYNEQFF TGCGCCAGCAGCTATTATGGACACCCGGCAAAATACAATGAGCAGTTCTTC TRBJ2-1 . TRBV5-1 .
CSVEGHRAGRSLNEQFF TGCAGCGTTGAAGGTCACCGAGCGGGACGATCACTCAATGAGCAGTTCTTC TRBJ2-1 TRBD2 TRBV29-1 .
CASSPTGGVVEKLFF TGTGCCAGCAGTCCGACAGGGGGCGTCGTTGAAAAACTGTTTTTT TRBJ1-4 TRBD1 TRBV28 few
CASSLVRYNEQFF TGTGCCAGCAGCTTGGTTAGATACAATGAGCAGTTCTTC TRBJ2-1 . TRBV5-8 .
CASSTGRGRKTGELFF TGTGCCAGTAGTACCGGCAGGGGGCGCAAGACCGGGGAGCTGTTTTTT TRBJ2-2 TRBD1 TRBV19 .
CASRSIQGLDEQYF TGTGCCAGCAGATCTATACAGGGTTTGGACGAGCAGTACTTC TRBJ2-7 . TRBV28 .
CASSLAYPPRGCEQFF TGTGCCAGCAGCTTAGCCTACCCCCCACGGGGGTGTGAGCAGTTCTTC TRBJ2-1 . TRBV7-2 .
CAWSVEGTRNQPQHF TGTGCCTGGAGTGTGGAGGGAACCCGCAATCAGCCCCAGCATTTT TRBJ1-5 . TRBV30 .
CASSQAQGVNIQYF TGCGCCAGCAGCCAAGCTCAGGGGGTAAACATTCAGTACTTC TRBJ2-4 TRBD1 TRBV4-3 .
CASSREKEGVYGYTF TGCGCCAGCAGCCGAGAAAAAGAGGGTGTCTATGGCTACACCTTC TRBJ1-2 . TRBV4-1 .
CASSSGQTNSNQPQHF TGTGCCAGCAGCTCGGGTCAAACCAATAGCAATCAGCCCCAGCATTTT TRBJ1-5 . TRBV7-9 .
CASSLGGGDEKLFF TGTGCCAGCAGCCTCGGAGGGGGGGATGAAAAACTGTTTTTT TRBJ1-4 . TRBV11-1 .
CASSLCLRDSNTEAFF TGTGCCAGCAGTTTATGTCTACGAGACTCGAACACTGAAGCTTTCTTT TRBJ1-1 . TRBV28 .
CASRREGYEQYF TGTGCCAGCAGGCGGGAGGGTTACGAGCAGTACTTC TRBJ2-7 TRBD2 TRBV6-1 .
CASSESRLRGQETQYF TGCGCCAGCAGTGAGTCGAGGTTGCGGGGGCAAGAGACCCAGTACTTC TRBJ2-5 TRBD2 TRBV10-2 .
CASKVTSPGTGGPGANVLTF TGTGCCAGCAAAGTAACGAGCCCCGGGACAGGGGGGCCTGGGGCCAACGTCCTGACTTTC TRBJ2-6 TRBD1 TRBV19 .
CASSLLDRYNEQFF TGTGCCAGCAGCTTACTCGACAGGTACAATGAGCAGTTCTTC TRBJ2-1 . TRBV7-2 .
CASSPLRASGRTFSYEQYF TGTGCCAGCAGTCCTCTTAGGGCTAGCGGGAGGACCTTCTCCTACGAGCAGTACTTC TRBJ2-7 TRBD2 TRBV28 once
CASSQDGSEKEQFF TGTGCCAGCAGCCAAGATGGGAGCGAGAAAGAGCAGTTCTTC TRBJ2-1 . TRBV14 .
CASSRSPRDRGLGRTNEKLFF TGCGCCAGCAGTCGATCGCCCCGGGACAGGGGGCTAGGGAGGACTAATGAAAAACTGTTTTTT TRBJ1-4 TRBD1 TRBV23-1 .
CATSRDFGQGNQPQHF TGTGCCACCAGCAGAGATTTCGGCCAGGGCAATCAGCCCCAGCATTTT TRBJ1-5 . TRBV15 .
CASQTDHQETQYF TGTGCCAGCCAAACAGACCACCAAGAGACCCAGTACTTC TRBJ2-5 . TRBV6-1 .
CASSFKDRPPEGEQYF TGTGCCAGCAGCTTCAAGGACAGACCCCCCGAGGGCGAGCAGTACTTC TRBJ2-7 . TRBV7-2 .
CASSLGHENEKLFF TGTGCCAGCAGTTTAGGACACGAGAATGAAAAACTGTTTTTT TRBJ1-4 . TRBV28 .
CASSLTGTGGYEQYF TGTGCCAGCAGCTTAACCGGGACAGGGGGCTACGAGCAGTACTTC TRBJ2-7 TRBD1 TRBV7-6 .
CASSELTSGIRWEQFF TGTGCCAGCAGTGAGTTGACTAGCGGGATTAGGTGGGAGCAGTTCTTC TRBJ2-1 TRBD2 TRBV25-1 .
CASSARTGGLYGYTF TGTGCCAGCAGTGCTCGGACAGGGGGACTCTATGGCTACACCTTC TRBJ1-2 TRBD1 TRBV27 .
CAWSGAFRDSNLGGYTF TGTGCCTGGAGTGGAGCCTTCCGGGACAGTAACCTGGGGGGCTACACCTTC TRBJ1-2 TRBD1 TRBV30 .
CASSGEDRGYNEQFF TGTGCCAGCAGTGGTGAGGACAGGGGTTACAATGAGCAGTTCTTC TRBJ2-1 TRBD1 TRBV6-4 .
CATSRAGTGWTDTQYF TGTGCCACCAGCAGAGCCGGGACAGGGTGGACAGATACGCAGTATTTT TRBJ2-3 TRBD1 TRBV15 once
CASSHRAAGAPYEQFF TGCGCCAGCAGCCATAGAGCAGCGGGAGCCCCATATGAGCAGTTCTTC TRBJ2-1 TRBD2 TRBV4-1 .
CASSLATGQGASYEQYF TGTGCCAGCAGCTTAGCAACCGGACAGGGGGCTTCCTACGAGCAGTACTTC TRBJ2-7 TRBD1 TRBV11-2 .
CASSLHPGGQYF TGTGCCAGCAGCCTCCACCCGGGTGGGCAGTACTTC TRBJ2-7 . TRBV11-2 .
CASRPSRTSGGPSGHEQYF TGTGCCAGCAGGCCTTCGAGGACTAGCGGGGGCCCTTCTGGACACGAGCAGTACTTC TRBJ2-7 TRBD2 TRBV28 .
CASSYAPRGDTQYF TGTGCCAGCAGTTACGCCCCGAGGGGGGATACGCAGTATTTT TRBJ2-3 . TRBV6-5 .
CASSESPFGVGYTF TGTGCCAGCAGCGAATCCCCGTTCGGGGTTGGCTACACCTTC TRBJ1-2 . TRBV11-3 few
CSVEHRGEDTEAFF TGCAGCGTTGAGCACAGGGGAGAAGATACTGAAGCTTTCTTT TRBJ1-1 TRBD1 TRBV29-1 .
CAWTSAGAPSYEQYF TGTGCCTGGACCTCTGCTGGGGCTCCCTCCTACGAGCAGTACTTC TRBJ2-7 . TRBV30 .
CASSYGRAQETQYF TGTGCCAGCAGTTACGGGAGGGCCCAAGAGACCCAGTACTTC TRBJ2-5 TRBD2 TRBV6-6 .
CASSVVPGQSTDTQYF TGTGCCAGCAGCGTAGTACCAGGACAGTCCACAGATACGCAGTATTTT TRBJ2-3 . TRBV9 .